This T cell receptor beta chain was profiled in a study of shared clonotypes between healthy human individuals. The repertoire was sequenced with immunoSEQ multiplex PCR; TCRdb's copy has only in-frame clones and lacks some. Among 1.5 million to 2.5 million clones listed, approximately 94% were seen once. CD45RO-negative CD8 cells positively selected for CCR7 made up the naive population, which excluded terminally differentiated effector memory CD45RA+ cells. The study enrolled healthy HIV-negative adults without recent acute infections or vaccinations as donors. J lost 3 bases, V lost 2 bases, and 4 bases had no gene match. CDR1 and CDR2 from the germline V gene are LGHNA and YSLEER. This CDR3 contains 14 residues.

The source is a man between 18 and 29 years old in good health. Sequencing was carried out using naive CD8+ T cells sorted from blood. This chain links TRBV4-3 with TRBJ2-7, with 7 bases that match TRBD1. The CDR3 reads CASSQQTGLYEQYF. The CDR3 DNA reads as TGCGCCAGCAGCCAACAGACAGGGCTCTACGAGCAGTACTTC.